In its sample, the clone carrying this TCR beta chain was seen a few times. The CDR3 loop spans 14 amino acids. Germline-derived CDR1 and CDR2 are SGDLS and YYNGEE. The junction had 4 bases not matched to a gene; V was cut back by 3 bases and J by 2 bases. The record originates from a study of blood T cells in healthy people across ages. Together with a sample-barcoded 5' primer, a J-beta primer mix was included in a second PCR lasting roughly 6 to 12 cycles. TCRdb re-called the 5' RACE reads with MiXCR, one entry per CDR3 protein. The sample yields about 640,000 distinct CDR3 sequences, roughly 53% seen once.

Material for sequencing was blood. This TCR derives from a man aged 55 to 69 in good health. This chain links TRBV9 with TRBJ1-1, with TRBD1 identical over 7 bases. The DNA of the CDR3 is TGTGCCAGCAGCGCTAGGGACAGAAACACTGAAGCTTTCTTT. This codes for CASSARDRNTEAFF.